This TCR beta chain was sequenced for a study of blood T cell repertoires in COVID-19. For the study at large: T cells, B-cell-depleted T cells, or PBMCs provided the cDNA or gDNA that served as material.

Using immunoSEQ multiplex PCR, the repertoire was profiled, and TCRdb retains in-frame clones only, with some absent. The sample includes about 320,000 clones, more than 90% seen only once; the top ten take roughly 3.6%. The germline CDR1 and CDR2 sequences are KGHSH and LQKENI. V shed 3 bases and J shed 4 bases, with 15 bases lying between them. This CDR3 is built from 15 residues. Individuals drawn from under 30 US areas were roughly 18 to 89 years old. Participants' own reports of clinical history determined their cohort assignment. No more than 2 weeks before study entry, exposed participants had met a case of COVID-19.

The source of this sequence is a woman aged 30 to 39 who had been exposed to COVID-19. The chain combines TRBV18 with TRBJ1-1, with no clear D. The specimen was PBMCs or T cells enriched from blood (not recorded which). The CDR3 loop is CASSPPYERSTEAFF. The DNA of the CDR3 is TGTGCCAGCTCACCGCCTTACGAGCGGAGCACTGAAGCTTTCTTT.